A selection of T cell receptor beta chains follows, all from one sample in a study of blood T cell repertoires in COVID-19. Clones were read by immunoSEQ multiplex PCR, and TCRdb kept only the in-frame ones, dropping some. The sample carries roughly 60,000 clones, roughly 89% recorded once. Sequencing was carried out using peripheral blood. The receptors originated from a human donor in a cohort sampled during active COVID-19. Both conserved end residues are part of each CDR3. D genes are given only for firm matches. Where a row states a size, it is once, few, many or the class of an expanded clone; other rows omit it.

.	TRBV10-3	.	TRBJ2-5	CASHGTLQETQYF	TGTGCCAGCCACGGGACTCTTCAAGAGACCCAGTACTTC
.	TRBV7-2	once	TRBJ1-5	CASSSGEHQPQHF	TGTGCCAGCAGTTCAGGGGAGCATCAGCCCCAGCATTTT
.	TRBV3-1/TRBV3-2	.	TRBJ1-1	CASSESGRSEAFF	TGTGCCAGCAGCGAAAGCGGCAGGTCTGAAGCTTTCTTT
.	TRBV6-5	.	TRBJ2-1	CASSNSNEQFF	TGTGCCAGCAGTAACAGCAATGAGCAGTTCTTC
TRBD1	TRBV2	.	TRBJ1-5	CASSNRGLSNQPQHF	TGTGCCAGCAGTAACAGGGGGCTGAGCAATCAGCCCCAGCATTTT
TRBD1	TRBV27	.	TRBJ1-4	CASSFGTGNEKLFF	TGTGCCAGCAGTTTTGGGACAGGGAATGAAAAACTGTTTTTT
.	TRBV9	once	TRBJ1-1	CASSESTANTEAFF	TGTGCCAGCAGCGAGTCGACAGCGAACACTGAAGCTTTCTTT
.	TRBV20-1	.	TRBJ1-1	CSARGGFEAFF	TGCAGTGCCCGAGGGGGATTTGAAGCTTTCTTT
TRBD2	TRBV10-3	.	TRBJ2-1	CAISPGTSGSGYNEQFF	TGTGCCATCAGTCCCGGGACTAGCGGGAGTGGTTACAATGAGCAGTTCTTC
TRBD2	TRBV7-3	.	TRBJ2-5	CASSRAGRAETQYF	TGTGCCAGCAGCCGAGCCGGGAGGGCAGAGACCCAGTACTTC
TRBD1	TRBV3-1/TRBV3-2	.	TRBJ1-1	CASSPRGSAEAFF	TGTGCCAGCAGCCCCAGGGGGTCCGCCGAAGCTTTCTTT
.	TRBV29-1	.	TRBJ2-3	CSTGVDIRKYF	TGCAGCACGGGGGTTGACATCCGTAAATATTTT
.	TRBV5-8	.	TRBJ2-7	CASSLVGVGYNEQYF	TGTGCCAGCAGCTTGGTAGGGGTGGGGTACAACGAGCAGTACTTC
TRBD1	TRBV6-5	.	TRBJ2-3	CASSFDRGNTQYF	TGTGCCAGCAGTTTCGACAGGGGAAATACGCAGTATTTT
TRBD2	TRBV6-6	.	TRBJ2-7	CASSRFGGASGAYEQYF	TGTGCCAGCAGCCGATTCGGGGGGGCTAGCGGAGCCTACGAGCAGTACTTC
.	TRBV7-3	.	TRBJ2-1	CASSGDVYNEQFF	TGTGCCAGCAGCGGAGATGTCTACAATGAGCAGTTCTTC
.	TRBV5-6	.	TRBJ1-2	CASSSYSGTVYGYTF	TGTGCCAGCAGCTCCTACAGCGGTACAGTCTATGGCTACACCTTC
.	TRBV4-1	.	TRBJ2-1	CASSPNRGGGGYNEQFF	TGCGCCAGCAGCCCCAACCGAGGGGGCGGGGGGTACAATGAGCAGTTCTTC
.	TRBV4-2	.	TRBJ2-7	CASSRETYQTYEQYF	TGTGCCAGCAGCCGAGAGACTTACCAAACCTACGAGCAGTACTTC
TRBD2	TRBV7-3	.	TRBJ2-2	CASSPSGRTIGELFF	TGTGCCAGCAGCCCTAGCGGGAGGACGATCGGGGAGCTGTTTTTT
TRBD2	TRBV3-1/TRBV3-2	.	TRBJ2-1	CASNRLAEQFF	TGTGCCAGCAACCGACTAGCCGAGCAGTTCTTC
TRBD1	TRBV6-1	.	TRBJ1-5	CASSEGGQTSMAQHF	TGTGCCAGCAGTGAAGGGGGACAGACAAGTATGGCCCAGCATTTT
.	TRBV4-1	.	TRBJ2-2	CASSPSLNTGELFF	TGCGCCAGCAGCCCAAGCCTTAACACCGGGGAGCTGTTTTTT
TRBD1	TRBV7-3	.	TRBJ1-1	CASSPDRGHTEAFF	TGTGCCAGCAGTCCGGACAGGGGTCACACTGAAGCTTTCTTT
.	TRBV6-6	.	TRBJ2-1	CASSSPGSGRGNEQFF	TGTGCCAGCAGTTCCCCGGGCTCCGGTAGGGGCAATGAGCAGTTCTTC
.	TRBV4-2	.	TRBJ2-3	CASSLDSISPSQYF	TGTGCCAGCAGCCTGGACAGCATCAGTCCATCGCAGTATTTT
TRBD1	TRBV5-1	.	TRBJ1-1	CASSLAGQGVTEAFF	TGCGCCAGCAGCTTGGCCGGACAGGGGGTCACTGAAGCTTTCTTT
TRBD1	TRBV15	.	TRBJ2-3	CATSPRTGGPDTQYF	TGTGCCACCAGCCCTCGGACAGGGGGCCCAGATACGCAGTATTTT
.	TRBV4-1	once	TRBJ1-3	CASNLRWETTGGNTIYF	TGCGCCAGCAACTTAAGGTGGGAAACAACGGGAGGAAACACCATATATTTT
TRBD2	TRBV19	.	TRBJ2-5	CASSWLAGGPKETQYF	TGTGCCAGTAGTTGGTTAGCGGGAGGGCCGAAGGAGACCCAGTACTTC
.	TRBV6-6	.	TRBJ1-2	CASSFPGRQTYGYTF	TGTGCCAGCAGTTTTCCCGGCCGCCAGACTTATGGCTACACCTTC
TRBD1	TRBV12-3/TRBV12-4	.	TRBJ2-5	CASSPDREETQYF	TGTGCCAGCAGCCCGGACAGGGAGGAGACCCAGTACTTC
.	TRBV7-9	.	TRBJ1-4	CASSSTGARGEKLFF	TGTGCCAGCAGCTCAACTGGCGCGCGAGGTGAAAAACTGTTTTTT
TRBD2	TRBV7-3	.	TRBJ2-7	CASSLQYGGYEQYF	TGTGCCAGCAGCTTGCAATACGGGGGGTACGAGCAGTACTTC
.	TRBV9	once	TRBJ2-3	CASSVGAPDTQYF	TGTGCCAGCAGCGTAGGGGCCCCAGATACGCAGTATTTT
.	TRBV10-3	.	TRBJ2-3	CASRVRGNTDTQYF	TGTGCCTCCCGGGTTAGGGGAAACACAGATACGCAGTATTTT
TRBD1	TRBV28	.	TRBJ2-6	CASSLTPQGAWAGANVLTF	TGTGCCAGCAGTTTAACCCCACAGGGGGCATGGGCTGGGGCCAACGTCCTGACTTTC
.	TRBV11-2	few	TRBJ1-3	CASIQGAWGNTIYF	TGTGCCAGCATCCAAGGGGCTTGGGGAAACACCATATATTTT
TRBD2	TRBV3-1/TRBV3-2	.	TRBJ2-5	CASSPGGGGTQYF	TGTGCCAGCAGCCCGGGAGGGGGGGGGACCCAGTACTTC
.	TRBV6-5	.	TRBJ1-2	CASRLLGGGNYGYTF	TGTGCCAGCAGACTATTGGGAGGGGGGAACTATGGCTACACCTTC
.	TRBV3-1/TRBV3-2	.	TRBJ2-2	CASSLQTGELFF	TGTGCCAGCAGCCTCCAGACCGGGGAGCTGTTTTTT
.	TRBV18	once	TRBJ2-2	CASSPQGGELFF	TGTGCCAGCTCACCCCAGGGCGGGGAGCTGTTTTTT
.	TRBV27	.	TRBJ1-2	CASSSRGYGYTF	TGTGCCAGCAGTTCTCGGGGCTATGGCTACACCTTC
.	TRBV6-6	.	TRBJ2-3	CASSYGAGSTDTQYF	TGTGCCAGCAGTTATGGTGCAGGCAGTACAGATACGCAGTATTTT
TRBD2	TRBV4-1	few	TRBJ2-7	CASSRPLAGGRSYEQYF	TGCGCCAGCAGCCGGCCTTTAGCGGGGGGCCGCTCCTACGAGCAGTACTTC
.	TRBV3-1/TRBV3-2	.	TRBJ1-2	CASSQENRAYGYTF	TGTGCCAGCAGCCAAGAAAACAGGGCCTATGGCTACACCTTC
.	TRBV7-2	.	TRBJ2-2	CASSSQGPGELFF	TGTGCCAGCAGCAGCCAGGGGCCCGGGGAGCTGTTTTTT
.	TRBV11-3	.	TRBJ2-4	CASSPPGKNIQYF	TGTGCCAGCAGCCCGCCAGGCAAAAACATTCAGTACTTC